A selection of T cell receptor beta chains follows, all from one sample in a study of shared clonotypes between healthy human individuals. TCRdb keeps only in-frame clones here, not all; method: immunoSEQ multiplex PCR. The profile shows about 2.3 million clones, roughly 92% of them singletons. Material: naive CD4+ T cells from PBMCs. All receptors come from a man between 18 and 35 years old in good health. Some clones in this sample may be carry-over from other donors' samples. Each CDR3 is given with its conserved first and last residue. Each record gives: V gene, D gene, clone size, J gene, CDR3 DNA, CDR3 protein. D genes are given only for firm matches. Clone size is shown for a subset of rows, as once, few, many or a class of expanded clone.

TRBV11-3,-,-,TRBJ2-1,TGTGCCAGCAGCCCTGACTCGTACAATGAGCAGTTCTTC,CASSPDSYNEQFF
TRBV28,-,-,TRBJ2-1,TGTGCCAGCAGTTTGGACGGCTACAATGAGCAGTTCTTC,CASSLDGYNEQFF
TRBV6-5,TRBD1,-,TRBJ1-5,TGTGCCAGCGCCACAGGGGGCGCTGCCCAGCCCCAGCATTTT,CASATGGAAQPQHF
TRBV28,TRBD1,-,TRBJ2-7,TGTGCCAGCACACGGGACAGCACATGGGAGCAGTACTTC,CASTRDSTWEQYF
TRBV19,-,-,TRBJ1-2,TGTGCCAGTAGTGAGACGGGACCAGCTAACTATGGCTACACCTTC,CASSETGPANYGYTF
TRBV10-3,-,-,TRBJ2-3,TGTGCCATCAGTGGAGGGCCAGATACGCAGTATTTT,CAISGGPDTQYF
TRBV7-2,-,-,TRBJ2-1,TGTGCCAGCAGCTTATACCGAGAAAATGAGCAGTTCTTC,CASSLYRENEQFF
TRBV4-1,TRBD2,-,TRBJ2-4,TGCGCCAGCAGCCACAGAGGGGCAGGGAGGGACATTCAGTACTTC,CASSHRGAGRDIQYF
TRBV11-2,-,-,TRBJ1-4,TGTGCCAGCAGCTTATATGGTGGCAGGGGTAATGAAAAACTGTTTTTT,CASSLYGGRGNEKLFF
TRBV6-1,-,-,TRBJ2-7,TGTGCCAGCCATGGGAGAGGGACGTCGTGGGCGGAGCAGTACTTC,CASHGRGTSWAEQYF
TRBV5-6,TRBD1,-,TRBJ2-5,TGTGCCAGCAGTACCGGGACAGGAAAAGGGACCCAGTACTTC,CASSTGTGKGTQYF
TRBV15,TRBD1,-,TRBJ2-1,TGTGCCACCAGCCCAGGGGGCGCCGGGAACAATGAGCAGTTCTTC,CATSPGGAGNNEQFF
TRBV19,TRBD1,-,TRBJ1-4,TGTGCCAGTAACCACGGACAGGGGCCTAATGAAAAACTGTTTTTT,CASNHGQGPNEKLFF
TRBV28,-,-,TRBJ1-5,TGTGCCAGCAGTGTGGGCCGCCAGCCCCAGCATTTT,CASSVGRQPQHF
TRBV7-9,TRBD2,-,TRBJ2-7,TGTGCCAGCGGGATAGCGGGAGGTGCCTCCTACGAGCAGTACTTC,CASGIAGGASYEQYF
TRBV10-3,TRBD2,-,TRBJ2-1,TGTGCCATCAGTGAGTCTTGGATAGCGGGAGAATACAATGAGCAGTTCTTC,CAISESWIAGEYNEQFF
TRBV7-3,TRBD2,once,TRBJ2-1,TGTGCCAGCAGCTTTACTAGCGGGAGTCCCCTCAGGGAGCAGTTCTTC,CASSFTSGSPLREQFF
TRBV5-1,TRBD2,-,TRBJ2-1,TGCGCCAGCAGCTTGGGGCGGGAGGGTCCCAATGAGCAGTTCTTC,CASSLGREGPNEQFF
TRBV11-2,-,-,TRBJ2-3,TGTGCCAGCAGCTCGACTAGACCGATTAGCACAGATACGCAGTATTTT,CASSSTRPISTDTQYF
TRBV4-1,-,once,TRBJ2-2,TGCGCCAGCAGCCGCCTGGGACAGAACACCGGGGAGCTGTTTTTT,CASSRLGQNTGELFF
TRBV6-5,-,-,TRBJ2-2,TGTGCCAGCAGTCAACGGACGGGGGAGCTGTTTTTT,CASSQRTGELFF
TRBV7-9,TRBD1,-,TRBJ1-4,TGTGCCAGCAGCCTCGACCCTGGACAGGGGGGAGGAGAAAAACTGTTTTTT,CASSLDPGQGGGEKLFF
TRBV28,-,-,TRBJ2-7,TGTGCCAGCAGTACGTTCGGGTCCAGGGGTATCTACGAGCAGTACTTC,CASSTFGSRGIYEQYF
TRBV27,-,-,TRBJ2-4,TGTGCCAGCAGTTTATCTGGGAAAAACATTCAGTACTTC,CASSLSGKNIQYF
TRBV7-9,-,-,TRBJ2-3,TGTGCCAGCAGCCCGAGGAGAGTATCCGCAGATACGCAGTATTTT,CASSPRRVSADTQYF
TRBV6-5,-,-,TRBJ2-2,TGTGCCAGCAGTTATCTGCGAGTACCGACCACCGGGGAGCTGTTTTTT,CASSYLRVPTTGELFF
TRBV5-8,TRBD1,-,TRBJ2-5,TGTGCCAGCAGGAGACGGGACAGACAAGAGACCCAGTACTTC,CASRRRDRQETQYF
TRBV7-9,TRBD1,-,TRBJ1-5,TGTGCCAGCAGCTTTGGGACAGGGGTCAATCAGCCCCAGCATTTT,CASSFGTGVNQPQHF
TRBV28,-,once,TRBJ1-3,TGTGCCAGCAGTATACCTTACAGGAGCTCTGGAAACACCATATATTTT,CASSIPYRSSGNTIYF
TRBV19,-,once,TRBJ2-6,TGTGCCAGTAGGGCAGGACCGATCTCTGGGGCCAACGTCCTGACTTTC,CASRAGPISGANVLTF
TRBV5-1,-,-,TRBJ1-5,TGCGCCAGCAGCTCAGACGGTAGCAATCAGCCCCAGCATTTT,CASSSDGSNQPQHF
TRBV29-1,-,-,TRBJ2-7,TGCAGCGTTGAGACCGGTTACGAGCAGTACTTC,CSVETGYEQYF
TRBV6-6,TRBD2,-,TRBJ2-2,TGTGCCAGCACTCCTAGCGGGATATCAAACACCGGGGAGCTGTTTTTT,CASTPSGISNTGELFF
TRBV5-1,TRBD2,-,TRBJ2-4,TGCGCCAGCAGCTTGGGACTAGCGGCAGCCAAAAACATTCAGTACTTC,CASSLGLAAAKNIQYF
TRBV5-6,-,-,TRBJ1-1,TGTGCCAGCAGCTTTGGGAACAGGGATGAAGCTTTCTTT,CASSFGNRDEAFF
TRBV7-9,TRBD1,few,TRBJ1-5,TGTGCCAGCAGTCCAGGGGGGGAGCCCCAGCATTTT,CASSPGGEPQHF
TRBV5-8,-,-,TRBJ2-3,TGTGCCAGCAGCTTGTTGTCGGACTACCATGATACGCAGTATTTT,CASSLLSDYHDTQYF
TRBV5-1,-,once,TRBJ2-2,TGCGCCAGCAGCTTGTTGGGACCTGGGACCGGGGAGCTGTTTTTT,CASSLLGPGTGELFF
TRBV2,TRBD2,-,TRBJ2-1,TGTGCCAGCAGCATAACCGGGACTAGCGGGACGTCCTACAATGAGCAGTTCTTC,CASSITGTSGTSYNEQFF
TRBV9,-,-,TRBJ2-1,TGTGCCAGCAGCGTAGGGACTATCTACAATGAGCAGTTCTTC,CASSVGTIYNEQFF
TRBV28,-,-,TRBJ2-7,TGTGCCAGCAGTTCCCCCCGCGAGCAGTACTTC,CASSSPREQYF
TRBV18,TRBD1,-,TRBJ1-5,TGTGCCAGCTCAACGGACAGGAACCAGCCCCAGCATTTT,CASSTDRNQPQHF
TRBV19,-,-,TRBJ2-1,TGTGCCAGTAGTATAGCTGGTCGGGCATCTGAGCAGTTCTTC,CASSIAGRASEQFF
TRBV18,-,-,TRBJ2-5,TGTGCCAGCTCACTCGCGCAGACGGCCATCCAAGAGACCCAGTACTTC,CASSLAQTAIQETQYF
TRBV7-9,TRBD2,-,TRBJ2-1,TGTGCCAGCAGCCCTAGCGGGCGACTTGGGTCCTACAATGAGCAGTTCTTC,CASSPSGRLGSYNEQFF
TRBV4-1,-,-,TRBJ2-7,TGCGCCAGCAGCCAAGATCGGCTAGGTAGCCTCGAGCAGTACTTC,CASSQDRLGSLEQYF
TRBV4-3,-,-,TRBJ2-1,TGCGCCAGCAGCCAAGACCGGACACTCCTCAATGAGCAGTTCTTC,CASSQDRTLLNEQFF
TRBV7-9,-,-,TRBJ2-3,TGTGCCAGCAGCTTAGTGGCGGGATTCCACACAGATACGCAGTATTTT,CASSLVAGFHTDTQYF
TRBV5-1,-,-,TRBJ2-2,TGCGCCAGCAGCTTGTCTACTTCGGATACCGGGGAGCTGTTTTTT,CASSLSTSDTGELFF
TRBV28,-,-,TRBJ1-1,TGTGCCAGCACCTTGGCAAGGGAGGGCAATACTGAAGCTTTCTTT,CASTLAREGNTEAFF
TRBV5-1,-,once,TRBJ2-1,TGCGCCAGCAGCTTTGGGTTCTCGAACAATGAGCAGTTCTTC,CASSFGFSNNEQFF
TRBV5-1,TRBD1,-,TRBJ2-7,TGCGCCAGCAGTACCCGGGACAGGGGATCCGAGCAGTACTTC,CASSTRDRGSEQYF
TRBV7-2,-,-,TRBJ2-7,TGTGCCAGCAGCTTAGGGTCCAGGTCCTACGAGCAGTACTTC,CASSLGSRSYEQYF
TRBV6-5,-,-,TRBJ1-5,TGTGCCAGCAGGGAACATGGGGGTCAGCCCCAGCATTTT,CASREHGGQPQHF